This note documents a single T cell receptor beta chain sequence. Its antigen is currently unknown. CDR3 size: 16 residues. V lost 1 base and J lost 7; bases outside the gene matches: 12. Germline V gives CDR1 PRHDT, CDR2 FYEKMQ (reference sequence). The data are from a study of a mutant IDH1 vaccine in newly diagnosed glioma. Study-wide background: Either 4-6 weeks after radiotherapy alone or alongside temozolomide, vaccination was begun. Therapy received beforehand was radiotherapy, temozolomide, or both, with most patients given both.

Time point denoted: week 47, end of study. Mutant IDH1 20-mer peptide, at 300 ug, made up each vaccine dose, with topical imiquimod. Patients, over weeks 1, 3, 5, 7, 11, 15, 19 and 23, received a total of eight vaccinations. Only in-frame clones appear in the TCRdb table, and some are missing; sequencing was by immunoSEQ multiplex PCR. The table records tens of thousands of clones, 75% to 85% of them present only once. This rearrangement joins TRBV13 to TRBJ1-1, with 7 bases identical to TRBD1. The TCR was taken from a man aged 35-49 years with glioma. This specimen was PBMCs, taken from a glioma patient whose treatment included an IDH1 peptide vaccine. The CDR3 DNA is TGTGCCAGCAGCTTAGCGGGGACAGTCGTGCGCCGTGAAGCTTTCTTT. This codes for CASSLAGTVVRREAFF.